These 28 T cell receptor beta chains were all obtained from the same sample, sequenced in a study of blood T cell repertoires in COVID-19. Here immunoSEQ multiplex PCR was the method, and the copy in TCRdb shows in-frame clones only, minus some. The sample has some 330,000 clones; around 84% are singletons. Sample: PBMCs or T cells enriched from blood (not recorded which). The receptors derive from a man aged 25 to 45 who had recovered from COVID-19.

The J gene is TRBJ2-5, the V gene TRBV28; 7 bases agree with TRBD2. CDR1 is MDHEN and CDR2 is SYDVKM in the germline V gene. The CDR3 totals 14 residues. With 3 bases clipped from V and 7 bases from J, the junction kept 8 bases outside the gene matches. CDR3 in amino acids: CASSLGGTGWTQYF. The CDR3 DNA reads TGTGCCAGCAGTTTGGGGGGGACGGGGTGGACCCAGTACTTC. The entire variable domain, with the rest obtained from reference TRBV28 and TRBJ2-5, is as follows: DVKVTQSSRYLVKRTGEKVFLECVQDMDHENMFWYRQDPGLGLRLIYFSYDVKMKEKGDIPEGYSVSREKKERFSLILESASTNQTSMYLCASSLGGTGWTQYFGPGTRLLVL.

This sequence joins TRBV2 and TRBJ2-7, with 9 positions matching TRBD1. The V and J ends lost 4 bases and 5 bases, in that order; junction bases with no gene match: 9. The CDR3 consists of 15 residues. Germline V gives CDR1 SNHLY, CDR2 FYNNEI. CDR3: CASSAEQQGAHEQYF. For the CDR3, the DNA is TGTGCCAGCAGTGCCGAGCAACAGGGGGCCCACGAGCAGTACTTC.

The J gene is TRBJ2-2, the V gene TRBV5-1; 7 bases fit TRBD2. Trimming removed 3 bases from V and 2 bases from J; junction bases left unmatched: 4. CDR3 length: 15 amino acids. Germline V gene lookup returns CDR1 SGHRS and CDR2 YFSETQ. The CDR3 loop is CASSSGLVNTGELFF. CDR3 nucleotides: TGCGCCAGCAGCTCCGGACTAGTTAACACCGGGGAGCTGTTTTTT.

This sequence joins TRBV4-1 and TRBJ1-4; no clear D gene. The length of the CDR3 is 15 residues. V lost 5 bases to trimming and J lost 2 bases, with 12 bases between them. CDR1 MGHRA and CDR2 YSYEKL come from the germline V gene. CDR3 protein: CASSVRTPTNEKLFF. The CDR3 coding sequence is TGCGCCAGCAGCGTAAGGACTCCCACTAATGAAAAACTGTTTTTT.

This clone was picked up one time. The J gene is TRBJ1-3, the V gene TRBV5-1; maybe TRBD1 (5 bases). In germline, CDR1 is SGHRS, CDR2 YFSETQ. V gave up 4 bases and J gave up 0 bases, with 26 bases separating them. The CDR3 length is 20 residues. CDR3 sequence (DNA): TGCGCCAGCAGCCCCGAAACGGGGGGAAGACTCCTAAGCTCTGGAAACACCATATATTTT. It translates to CASSPETGGRLLSSGNTIYF.

This clone appeared a few times. This chain connects TRBV11-2 to TRBJ2-1; unclear D gene. Trimming left V 6 bases short and J 8 bases short, with 8 bases between. The CDR3 runs 11 residues. Germline values: CDR1 SGHAT, CDR2 FQNNGV. CDR3 protein: CASSQIDEQFF. In DNA, the CDR3 is TGTGCCAGCAGTCAGATCGATGAGCAGTTCTTC.

V gene TRBV6-1 combines with J gene TRBJ1-2, with a possible D match to TRBD1 (5 bases). The CDR3 totals 13 residues. Trimming removed 3 bases at V and 4 bases at J, with 9 bases between. CDR1 and CDR2 from the germline V gene are MNHNS and SASEGT. CDR3 in DNA: TGTGCCAGCAGTGATGGGCAGGGCTATGGCTACACCTTC. It encodes CASSDGQGYGYTF.

This chain uses TRBV5-1 with TRBJ2-1; a weak D match, TRBD2 (6 bases). CDR1 is SGHRS and CDR2 is YFSETQ in the germline V gene. The CDR3 has 16 amino acids. Trimming removed 4 bases at V and 2 bases at J, with 16 bases between. CDR3 sequence (DNA): TGCGCCAGCAGCGGCGATGCCCAGCGGGCCTACAATGAGCAGTTCTTC. Its translation: CASSGDAQRAYNEQFF.

CDR3 in DNA: TGTGCCAGTAGTCGGGGTGTCCACGAGCAGTACTTC. Its protein product is CASSRGVHEQYF. The V gene is TRBV19, the J gene TRBJ2-7; D possibly corresponds to TRBD2 (5 bases). Germline assignment: CDR1 LNHDA and CDR2 SQIVND (reference sequence). V was shortened by 5 bases and J by 5 bases, with 10 bases between the two germline ends. The CDR3 loop spans 12 amino acids.

The V call is TRBV5-4, the J call TRBJ1-4, with D perhaps TRBD1 (5 bases). V was clipped by 0 bases and J by 4 bases, with 10 bases between them. Germline CDR1 and CDR2: SGHNT and YYREEE (reference sequence). The CDR3 is 15 amino acids. The DNA of the CDR3 is TGTGCCAGCAGCTTGGGCGGGGGTATTAATGAAAAACTGTTTTTT. Translated: CASSLGGGINEKLFF.

The genes are TRBV7-9 and TRBJ2-3, with 9 bases fitting TRBD2. Germline V CDR1 and CDR2: SEHNR, FQNEAQ (reference sequence). CDR3 length equals 18 residues. V lost 5 bases and J lost 6; bases outside the gene matches: 18. CDR3 sequence reads: CASSTGLAFYSPPDTQYF. The CDR3, as DNA: TGTGCCAGCAGCACAGGACTAGCGTTTTACTCCCCCCCCGATACGCAGTATTTT. The full variable domain, in which reference TRBV7-9 and TRBJ2-3 provide the parts outside the CDR3, is DTGVSQNPRHKITKRGQNVTFRCDPISEHNRLYWYRQTLGQGPEFLTYFQNEAQLEKSRLLSDRFSAERPKGSFSTLEIQRTEQGDSAMYLCASSTGLAFYSPPDTQYFGPGTRLTVL.

The gene calls are TRBV24-1 and TRBJ2-3, with 9 nucleotides matching TRBD2. CDR3 length: 16 residues. CDR1 is KGHDR, CDR2 SFDVKD, per germline. Trimming removed 5 bases from V and 2 bases from J; junction bases left unmatched: 7. This chain's CDR3 is CATSGSSSGDTDTQYF. DNA of the CDR3: TGTGCCACCAGTGGGTCATCTAGCGGGGACACAGATACGCAGTATTTT.

The chain couples TRBV27 to TRBJ1-2, with 11 nucleotides matching TRBD1. The CDR3 sequence is 16 residues long. J lost 3 bases, V lost 4 bases, and 7 bases had no gene match. The germline V gene has CDR1 MNHEY and CDR2 SMNVEV (reference sequence). CDR3 nucleotide sequence: TGTGCCAGCAGTTCGGACAGGGGGCGTATGGACTATGGCTACACCTTC. It codes for CASSSDRGRMDYGYTF.

This rearrangement joins TRBV6-5 to TRBJ2-7; D might be TRBD1 (6 bases). Germline V gene data show CDR1 as MNHEY and CDR2 as SVGAGI. The CDR3 length is 15 residues. V dropped 10 bases and J dropped 3 bases, with 22 bases sitting between them. The chain's CDR3 is CATRIGTSLLYEQYF. The CDR3 DNA is TGTGCCACCCGCATAGGGACATCGTTACTCTACGAGCAGTACTTC.

The CDR3 loop is CASRRTDLSGGYTF. The CDR3 DNA sequence: TGTGCCAGCCGAAGGACGGACCTTAGCGGAGGCTACACCTTC. This rearrangement joins TRBV3-1 (or the pseudogene TRBV3-2) to TRBJ1-2; D gene uncertain. Germline V gene lookup returns CDR1 LGHDT and CDR2 YNNKEL (reference sequence). The CDR3 contains 14 residues. Trimming stripped 8 bases from V and 8 bases from J, with 21 bases between.

V gene TRBV28 combines with J gene TRBJ2-5; 7 nucleotides align to TRBD1. CDR1 is MDHEN, CDR2 SYDVKM, per germline. The CDR3 has 16 residues. V shed 5 bases, J shed 2 bases, and the junction held 11 bases outside the gene matches. The DNA for the CDR3 is TGTGCCAGCAGTCGACCGGTGGGACAGCCTCAAGAGACCCAGTACTTC. It codes for CASSRPVGQPQETQYF.

This sequence joins TRBV7-9 and TRBJ2-7, with TRBD1 matching over 8 bases. CDR1 SEHNR and CDR2 FQNEAQ come from the germline V gene (reference sequence). Trimming removed 7 bases from V and 2 bases from J; junction bases left unmatched: 13. This CDR3 has 16 residues. CDR3: CASTSVGGQETYEQYF. CDR3 sequence (DNA): TGTGCCAGCACCTCCGTGGGGGGACAGGAGACCTACGAGCAGTACTTC.

The chain uses TRBV19 and TRBJ1-2; TRBD1 matches at 9 bases. Germline trimming cut 3 bases from V and 2 bases from J; bases unmatched to any gene: 7. CDR3 length: 16 amino acids. Germline CDR1 is LNHDA and CDR2 is SQIVND (reference sequence). CDR3 protein: CASSITGTGKNYGYTF. The CDR3 DNA reads as TGTGCCAGTAGTATTACCGGGACAGGGAAAAACTATGGCTACACCTTC.

The chain recombines TRBV3-1 (or the pseudogene TRBV3-2) with TRBJ2-3, with 11 bases fitting TRBD2. The CDR3 sequence is 18 residues long. With 5 bases clipped from V and 1 base from J, the junction kept 11 bases outside the gene matches. Germline values: CDR1 LGHDT, CDR2 YNNKEL (reference sequence). CDR3 region: CASSEGFLAGGGTDTQYF. The CDR3 coding sequence is TGTGCCAGCAGCGAAGGCTTCTTAGCGGGGGGGGGCACAGATACGCAGTATTTT.

The chain carries TRBV7-9 and TRBJ1-6; D gene uncertain. CDR3 size: 15 residues. Trimming removed 4 bases at V and 3 bases at J, with 10 bases between. From germline, CDR1 is SEHNR and CDR2 FQNEAQ (reference sequence). CDR3 nucleotide sequence: TGTGCCAGCAGCTCGGGAGGGAACTATAATTCACCCCTCCACTTT. This sequence encodes CASSSGGNYNSPLHF. The whole variable domain, remainder taken from reference TRBV7-9 and TRBJ1-6, is DTGVSQNPRHKITKRGQNVTFRCDPISEHNRLYWYRQTLGQGPEFLTYFQNEAQLEKSRLLSDRFSAERPKGSFSTLEIQRTEQGDSAMYLCASSSGGNYNSPLHFGNGTRLTVT.

This chain links TRBV5-1 with TRBJ2-7; maybe TRBD2 (5 bases). This CDR3 is built from 14 residues. Trimming removed 0 bases at V and 4 bases at J, with 11 bases between. Germline CDR1 and CDR2: SGHRS and YFSETQ. In DNA, the CDR3 is TGCGCCAGCAGCTTGGATCAGAGGGCGTACGAGCAGTACTTC. The encoded protein is CASSLDQRAYEQYF.

This clone came up a few times. The chain recombines TRBV28 with TRBJ1-2; D is ambiguous. Between the trimmed V and J ends, which lost 5 bases and 4 bases, there was a span of 11 bases. The CDR3 sequence is 13 residues long. The germline V gene encodes CDR1 MDHEN and CDR2 SYDVKM. CDR3 sequence: CASSPGLTYGYTF. CDR3 nucleotides: TGTGCCAGCAGTCCGGGGTTAACCTATGGCTACACCTTC.

V gene TRBV5-1 combines with J gene TRBJ2-3; 9 positions match TRBD2. V trimming: 0 bases; J trimming: 4 bases; junction bases outside the gene matches: 6. Germline assignment: CDR1 SGHRS and CDR2 YFSETQ. The CDR3 is made up of 16 amino acids. The CDR3 spells CASSLEIAGAADTQYF. The CDR3 bases are TGCGCCAGCAGCTTGGAAATAGCGGGAGCCGCAGATACGCAGTATTTT.

The V call is TRBV7-2, the J call TRBJ2-2; no clear D. CDR1 SGHTA and CDR2 FQGNSA come from the germline V gene. V lost 1 base and J 3 bases, leaving 9 bases between the germline ends. The CDR3 is 15 residues long. CDR3: CASSLVLIYTGELFF. CDR3 in DNA: TGTGCCAGCAGCTTAGTACTAATTTACACCGGGGAGCTGTTTTTT.

The V gene is TRBV2, the J gene TRBJ2-1, with unresolved D. Trimming removed 2 bases from V and 2 bases from J, with 13 bases in between. The CDR3 totals 16 residues. The germline gives CDR1 SNHLY, CDR2 FYNNEI. Written as DNA, the CDR3 is TGTGCCAGCAGTGAACAGGCAGGCCCGCCCTACAATGAGCAGTTCTTC. Protein sequence: CASSEQAGPPYNEQFF. Combining the CDR3 with reference TRBV2 and TRBJ2-1 gives the whole variable domain EPEVTQTPSHQVTQMGQEVILRCVPISNHLYFYWYRQILGQKVEFLVSFYNNEISEKSEIFDDQFSVERPDGSNFTLKIRSTKLEDSAMYFCASSEQAGPPYNEQFFGPGTRLTVL.

V is TRBV28 and J is TRBJ1-2; 10 nucleotides line up with TRBD1. J lost 4 bases, V lost 5 bases, and 10 bases had no gene match. Germline V lookup: CDR1 MDHEN, CDR2 SYDVKM. CDR3 length equals 16 residues. The CDR3 coding sequence is TGTGCCAGCAGTCGAGCCGGGACAGGGGATACCTATGGCTACACCTTC. It yields the protein CASSRAGTGDTYGYTF.

This sequence joins TRBV2 and TRBJ2-7; tentatively, D is TRBD2 (5 bases). The CDR3 consists of 13 residues. V shed 7 bases and J shed 0 bases, with 10 bases lying between them. Germline CDR1 SNHLY, CDR2 FYNNEI. This CDR3 is CASKPGTSYEQYF. The CDR3, as DNA: TGTGCCAGCAAGCCGGGAACCTCCTACGAGCAGTACTTC.

The chain uses TRBV3-1 (or the pseudogene TRBV3-2) and TRBJ1-6; D possibly corresponds to TRBD1 (5 bases). CDR3 length: 14 amino acids. Germline V CDR1 and CDR2: LGHDT, YNNKEL (reference sequence). Trimming removed 4 bases at V and 7 bases at J, with 11 bases between. The CDR3, as DNA: TGTGCCAGCAGCCCCGAGGAGGGGAATTCACCCCTCCACTTT. Protein sequence: CASSPEEGNSPLHF.